Reported below is one T cell receptor beta chain. Its antigen is not known. This sample is drawn from a study of shared clonotypes between healthy human individuals. Study-wide findings and caveats: What naive subsets generally showed was a larger estimated richness than memory subsets showed.

Repertoires were generated with immunoSEQ multiplex PCR, while TCRdb's copy carries only in-frame clones and drops some. The sample includes over 2 million clones, roughly 92% of them seen just once. All participating donors were Caucasian adults from Nashville, Tennessee. V dropped 8 bases and J dropped 4 bases, with 15 bases sitting between them. There are 13 residues in the CDR3. Looked up from germline, CDR1 is MNHEY and CDR2 is SMNVEV (reference sequence). The TCR comes from a man younger than 30 in good health. Some clones in this sample may be carry-over from other donors' samples. The rearrangement uses TRBV27 and TRBJ2-7, with D possibly TRBD2 on 5 matching bases. Input material: naive CD4+ T cells from PBMCs. Documented subset: CD45RA+ positively selected. CDR3 coding DNA: TGTGCCAGCTCCTACGGGGTGTTGTACGAGCAGTACTTC. Translated: CASSYGVLYEQYF.